This TCR beta chain was profiled in a study of OX40 agonist ivuxolimab in advanced cancers. Notes on the study in general: At doses 0.1 to 3.0 mg/kg, CD4+ and CD8+ clones expanded. Relative to CD4+ cells, CD8+ T cells on average had more expanded clones. Low normalized T-cell clonal expansion was also seen in some nonresponders.

Details on this clone: Its antigen remains unidentified.

Data came from immunoSEQ multiplex PCR; TCRdb stores just in-frame clones and leaves some out. The table includes tens of thousands of clones, approximately 94% detected once. CDR3 size: 14 residues. Trimming took 0 bases from V and 2 from J, leaving 5 bases between them. CDR1 is LGHNA, CDR2 YSLEER, per germline. The genes are TRBV4-3 and TRBJ2-1; D is undetermined. The specimen comprised CD4+ or CD8+ T cells sorted from blood, sampled in a trial of the OX40 agonist ivuxolimab. The sequence was obtained from an adult with an advanced solid tumor such as melanoma, head and neck, liver or kidney cancer. Here the CDR3 reads CASSQDGAYNEQFF. DNA of the CDR3: TGCGCCAGCAGCCAAGACGGAGCCTACAATGAGCAGTTCTTC.